This T cell receptor (beta chain) was captured by sequencing in a study of T cell changes during pregnancy in multiple sclerosis. Germline V gives CDR1 SGHTA, CDR2 FQGTGA. The CDR3 spans 14 residues. Trimming removed 1 base at V and 7 bases at J, with 10 bases between. Clones were sequenced by immunoSEQ multiplex PCR, and TCRdb holds only the in-frame ones, with some missing. The data contain 68,000 or so clones, 92% of them singletons. This TCR derives from a female donor in good health, enrolled as a control in a pregnancy study. V usage is TRBV7-3 and J usage is TRBJ2-2; weak D call: TRBD2 (5 bases). This specimen consisted of peripheral blood, obtained in the second trimester of pregnancy. CDR3: CASSLIRGSGELFF. As DNA, the CDR3 is TGTGCCAGCAGCTTAATTCGGGGAAGCGGGGAGCTGTTTTTT.